This T cell receptor (beta chain) came from a study of neurological immune-mediated disorders. Germline V lookup: CDR1 DFQATT, CDR2 SNEGSKA (reference sequence). This CDR3 has 15 amino acids. TCRdb called the 5' RACE reads again in MiXCR, with one record for every CDR3 protein. The data contain under 130,000 distinct CDR3 sequences, 10% to 13% of them singletons. Indicated time point: longitudinal time-point 3. Remarks on this clonotype: A read error may produce the germline difference seen at one junction end.

This TCR was sampled from a female donor with HTLV-1-associated myelopathy (HAM/TSP). The chain uses TRBV20-1 and TRBJ2-1; D is unclear. Sequencing input: PBMCs. The CDR3 here is CSASVDRPAYNDQFF. Here the CDR3 DNA reads TGCAGTGCTAGCGTCGATAGGCCCGCCTACAATGATCAGTTCTTC.